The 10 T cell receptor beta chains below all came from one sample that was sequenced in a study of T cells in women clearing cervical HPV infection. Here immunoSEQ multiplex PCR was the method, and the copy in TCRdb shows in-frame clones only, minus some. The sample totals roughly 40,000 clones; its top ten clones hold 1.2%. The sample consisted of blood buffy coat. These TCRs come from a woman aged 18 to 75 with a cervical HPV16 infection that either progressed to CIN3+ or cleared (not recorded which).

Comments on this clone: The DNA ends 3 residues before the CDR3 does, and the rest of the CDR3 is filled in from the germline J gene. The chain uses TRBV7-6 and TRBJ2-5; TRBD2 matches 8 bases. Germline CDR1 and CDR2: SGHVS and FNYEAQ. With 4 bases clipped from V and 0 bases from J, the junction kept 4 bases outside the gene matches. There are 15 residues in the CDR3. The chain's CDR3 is CASSSWREDQETQYF. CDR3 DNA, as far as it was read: TGTGCCAGCAGCTCATGGCGGGAGGACCAAGAGACC.

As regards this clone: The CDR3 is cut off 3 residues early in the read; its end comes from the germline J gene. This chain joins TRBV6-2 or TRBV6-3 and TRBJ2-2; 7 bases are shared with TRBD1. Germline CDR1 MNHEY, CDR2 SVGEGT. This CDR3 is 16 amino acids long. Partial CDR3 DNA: TGTGCCAGCAGTAATCGGACAGGCCGCCCTAATGAAAAG. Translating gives CASSNRTGRPNEK. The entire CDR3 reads CASSNRTGRPNEKLFF.

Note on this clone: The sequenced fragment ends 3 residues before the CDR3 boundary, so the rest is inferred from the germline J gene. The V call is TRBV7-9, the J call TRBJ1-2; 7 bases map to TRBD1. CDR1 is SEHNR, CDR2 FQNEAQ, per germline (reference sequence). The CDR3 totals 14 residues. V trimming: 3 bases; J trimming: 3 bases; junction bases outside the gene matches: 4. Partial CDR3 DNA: TGTGCCAGCAGCTTTTCCCAGGGGGACTATGGC. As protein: CASSFSQGDYG. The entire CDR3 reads CASSFSQGDYGYTF.

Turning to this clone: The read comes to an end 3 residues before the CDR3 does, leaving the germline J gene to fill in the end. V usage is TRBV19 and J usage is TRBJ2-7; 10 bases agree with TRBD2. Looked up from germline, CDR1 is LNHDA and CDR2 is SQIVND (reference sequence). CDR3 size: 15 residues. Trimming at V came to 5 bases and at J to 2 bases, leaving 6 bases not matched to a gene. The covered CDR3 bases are TGTGCCAGTAGTGTAGCGGGGGGCCAGACCTACGAG. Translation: CASSVAGGQTYE. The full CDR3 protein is CASSVAGGQTYEQYF.

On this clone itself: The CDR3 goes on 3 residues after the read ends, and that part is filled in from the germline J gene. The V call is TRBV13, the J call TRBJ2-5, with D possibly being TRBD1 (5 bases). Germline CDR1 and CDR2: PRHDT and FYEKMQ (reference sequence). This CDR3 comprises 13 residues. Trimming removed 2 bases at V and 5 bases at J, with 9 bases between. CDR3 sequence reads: CASSLQGGETQYF. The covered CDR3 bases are TGTGCCAGCAGCTTACAGGGTGGGGAGACC.

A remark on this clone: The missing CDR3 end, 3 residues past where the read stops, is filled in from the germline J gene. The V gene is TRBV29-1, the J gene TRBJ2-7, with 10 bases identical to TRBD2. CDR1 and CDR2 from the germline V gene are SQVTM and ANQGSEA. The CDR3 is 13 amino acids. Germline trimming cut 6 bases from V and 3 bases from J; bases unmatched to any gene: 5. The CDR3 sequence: CSVITSGIYEQYF. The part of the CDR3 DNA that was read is TGCAGCGTAATAACTAGCGGGATCTACGAG.

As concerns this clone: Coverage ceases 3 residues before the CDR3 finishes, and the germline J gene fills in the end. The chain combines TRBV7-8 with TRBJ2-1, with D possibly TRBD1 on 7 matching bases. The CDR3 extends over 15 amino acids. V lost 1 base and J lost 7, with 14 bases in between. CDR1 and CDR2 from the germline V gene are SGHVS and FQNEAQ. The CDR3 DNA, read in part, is TGTGCCAGCAGCTTAGTGGCAGGGGGGACGAATGAG. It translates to CASSLVAGGTNE. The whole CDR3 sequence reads CASSLVAGGTNEQFF.

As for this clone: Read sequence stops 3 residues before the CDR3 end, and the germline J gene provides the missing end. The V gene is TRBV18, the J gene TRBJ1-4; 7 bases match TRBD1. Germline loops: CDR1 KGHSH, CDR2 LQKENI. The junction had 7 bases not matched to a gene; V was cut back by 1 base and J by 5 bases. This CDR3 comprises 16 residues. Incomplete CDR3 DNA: TGTGCCAGCTCACCACGAAGTACAGGGGTAAATGAAAAA. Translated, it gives CASSPRSTGVNEK. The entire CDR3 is CASSPRSTGVNEKLFF.

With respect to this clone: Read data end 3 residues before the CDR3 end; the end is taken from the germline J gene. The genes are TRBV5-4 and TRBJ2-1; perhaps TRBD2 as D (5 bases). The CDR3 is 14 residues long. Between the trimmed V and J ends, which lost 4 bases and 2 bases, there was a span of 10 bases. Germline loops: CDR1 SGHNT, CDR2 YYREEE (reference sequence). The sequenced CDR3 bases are TGTGCCAGCAGCCCACCAGCGGCCTACAATGAG. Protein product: CASSPPAAYNE. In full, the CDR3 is CASSPPAAYNEQFF.

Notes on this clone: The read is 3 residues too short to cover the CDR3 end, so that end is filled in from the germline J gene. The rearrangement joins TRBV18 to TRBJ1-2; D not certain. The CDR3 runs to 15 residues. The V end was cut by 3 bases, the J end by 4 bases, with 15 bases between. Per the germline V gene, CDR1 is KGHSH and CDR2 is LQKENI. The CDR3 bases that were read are TGTGCCAGCTCACCTTCCCAGGAAACCGTCTATGGC. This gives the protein CASSPSQETVYG. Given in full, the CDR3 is CASSPSQETVYGYTF.